This T cell receptor beta chain was identified during a study of control samples from healthy donors and cancer patients. Deletions cut 1 base from V and 5 bases from J, with 21 bases between. Germline lookup yields CDR1 SGDLS and CDR2 YYNGEE. This CDR3 spans 17 amino acids. The method was immunoSEQ multiplex PCR; TCRdb's version includes in-frame clones alone and lacks a portion of them. The sample yields approximately 50,000 clones, just over 90% seen once. This clonotype was obtained from a man aged 30-40 years with colorectal cancer. Sequenced: PBMCs. V and J are TRBV9 and TRBJ2-5; D is unresolved. CDR3 nucleotide sequence: TGTGCCAGCAGCGTAATGGCTAGGGTTAATAATACGGAGACCCAGTACTTC. This sequence encodes CASSVMARVNNTETQYF.